The present T cell receptor beta chain was sequenced within a study of T cell responses to AZD1222 COVID-19 vaccine. Study findings and constraints: At study baseline, merely five or six AZD1222 recipients were seropositive. Sampling that yielded the repertoires occurred only after the peak T cell response.

With regard to this clone: Its matching antigen is unknown.

Trimming cost V 5 bases and J 5 bases, with 9 bases left between them. The CDR3 length is 12 residues. CDR1 is MNHEY, CDR2 SVGAGI, per germline. Sequenced by immunoSEQ multiplex PCR; TCRdb stores in-frame clones only, minus some. The repertoire includes 150,000 to 200,000 clones, 92% of them detected once, and around 1% sits in the top ten. The clonotype comes from an adult who received the AZD1222 COVID-19 vaccine. The chain recombines TRBV6-5 with TRBJ1-1; unclear D gene. The input for sequencing was peripheral blood, taken 28 days after the second AZD1222 dose. CDR3 amino acids: CASSTGGTEAFF. CDR3 nucleotide sequence: TGTGCCAGCAGTACCGGAGGGACTGAAGCTTTCTTT.